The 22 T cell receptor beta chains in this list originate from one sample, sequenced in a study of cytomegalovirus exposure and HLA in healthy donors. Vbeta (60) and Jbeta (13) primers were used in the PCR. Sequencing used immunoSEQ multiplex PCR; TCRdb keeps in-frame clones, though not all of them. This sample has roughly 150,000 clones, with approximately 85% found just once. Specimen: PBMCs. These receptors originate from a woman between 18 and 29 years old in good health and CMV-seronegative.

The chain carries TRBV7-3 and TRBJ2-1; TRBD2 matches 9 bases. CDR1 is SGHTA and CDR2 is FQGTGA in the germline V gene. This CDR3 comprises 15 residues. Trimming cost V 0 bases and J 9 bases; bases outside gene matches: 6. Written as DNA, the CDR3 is TGTGCCAGCAGCTTAACTAGCGGGAGCCGGACTGAGCAGTTCTTC. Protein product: CASSLTSGSRTEQFF.

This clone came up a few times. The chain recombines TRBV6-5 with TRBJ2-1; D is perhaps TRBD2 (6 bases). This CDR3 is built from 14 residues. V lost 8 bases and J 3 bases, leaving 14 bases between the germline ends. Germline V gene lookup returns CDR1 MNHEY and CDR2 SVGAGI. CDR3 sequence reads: CASEVGGNYNEQFF. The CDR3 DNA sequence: TGTGCCAGCGAGGTCGGCGGGAACTACAATGAGCAGTTCTTC.

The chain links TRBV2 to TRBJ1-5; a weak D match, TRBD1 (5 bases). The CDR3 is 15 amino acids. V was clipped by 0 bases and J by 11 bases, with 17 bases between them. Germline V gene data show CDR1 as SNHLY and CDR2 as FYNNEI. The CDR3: CASSEARAGSGSQHF. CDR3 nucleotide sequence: TGTGCCAGCAGTGAAGCTCGGGCAGGGTCAGGGTCCCAGCATTTT.

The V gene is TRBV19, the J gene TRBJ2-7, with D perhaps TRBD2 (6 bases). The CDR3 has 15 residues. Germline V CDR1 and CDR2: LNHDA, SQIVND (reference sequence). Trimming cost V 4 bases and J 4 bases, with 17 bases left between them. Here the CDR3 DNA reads TGTGCCAGTAGTACCGCCCACGGGGGTGCGTACGAGCAGTACTTC. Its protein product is CASSTAHGGAYEQYF.

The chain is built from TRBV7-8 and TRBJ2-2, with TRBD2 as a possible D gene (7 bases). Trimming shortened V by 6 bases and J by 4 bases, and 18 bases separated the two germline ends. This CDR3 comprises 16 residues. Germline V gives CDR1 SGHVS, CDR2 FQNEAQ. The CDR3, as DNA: TGTGCCAGCAGACCCCGACGGGGGGCCAGCACCGGGGAGCTGTTTTTT. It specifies CASRPRRGASTGELFF.

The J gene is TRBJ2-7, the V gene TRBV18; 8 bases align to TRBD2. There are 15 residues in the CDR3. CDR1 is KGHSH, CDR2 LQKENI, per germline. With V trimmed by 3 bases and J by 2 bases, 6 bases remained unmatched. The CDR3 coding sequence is TGTGCCAGCTCACCGGTGTTAGCGGGGACCTACGAGCAGTACTTC. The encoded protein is CASSPVLAGTYEQYF.

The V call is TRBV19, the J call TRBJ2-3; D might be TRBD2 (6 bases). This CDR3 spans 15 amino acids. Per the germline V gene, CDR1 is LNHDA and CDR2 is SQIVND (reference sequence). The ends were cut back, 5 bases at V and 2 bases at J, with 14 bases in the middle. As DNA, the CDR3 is TGTGCCAGTAGTCCTCGGGACTCATACACAGATACGCAGTATTTT. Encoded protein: CASSPRDSYTDTQYF.

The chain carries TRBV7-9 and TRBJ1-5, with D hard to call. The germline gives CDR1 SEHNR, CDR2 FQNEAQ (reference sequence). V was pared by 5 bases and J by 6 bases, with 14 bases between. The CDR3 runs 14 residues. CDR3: CASSSSPGAQPQHF. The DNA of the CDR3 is TGTGCCAGCAGCAGCTCCCCCGGTGCTCAGCCCCAGCATTTT.

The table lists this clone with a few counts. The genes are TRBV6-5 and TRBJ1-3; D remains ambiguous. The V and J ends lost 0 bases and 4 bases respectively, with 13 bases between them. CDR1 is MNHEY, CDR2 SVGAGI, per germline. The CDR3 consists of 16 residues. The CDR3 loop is CASSYSSPGRGNTIYF. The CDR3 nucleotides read TGTGCCAGCAGTTACTCGAGCCCGGGGAGAGGAAACACCATATATTTT.

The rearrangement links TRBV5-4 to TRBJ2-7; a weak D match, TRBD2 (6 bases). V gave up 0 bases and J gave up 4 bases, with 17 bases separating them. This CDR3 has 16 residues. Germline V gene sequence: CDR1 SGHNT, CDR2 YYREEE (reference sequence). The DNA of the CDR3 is TGTGCCAGCAGCTTGGGGTCGACTAGATCAGGGTACGAGCAGTACTTC. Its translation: CASSLGSTRSGYEQYF.

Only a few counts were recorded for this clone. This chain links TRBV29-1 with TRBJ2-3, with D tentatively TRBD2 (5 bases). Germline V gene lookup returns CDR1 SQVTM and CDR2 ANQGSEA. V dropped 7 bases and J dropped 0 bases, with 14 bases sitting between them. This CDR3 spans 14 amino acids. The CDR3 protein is CSADGRTSTDTQYF. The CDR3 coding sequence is TGCAGCGCCGATGGTAGGACTAGCACAGATACGCAGTATTTT.

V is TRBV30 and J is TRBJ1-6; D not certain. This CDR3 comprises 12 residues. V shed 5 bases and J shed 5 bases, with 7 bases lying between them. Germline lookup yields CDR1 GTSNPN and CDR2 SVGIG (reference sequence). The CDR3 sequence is CAWRPDNSPLHF. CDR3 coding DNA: TGTGCCTGGCGCCCGGATAATTCACCCCTCCACTTT.

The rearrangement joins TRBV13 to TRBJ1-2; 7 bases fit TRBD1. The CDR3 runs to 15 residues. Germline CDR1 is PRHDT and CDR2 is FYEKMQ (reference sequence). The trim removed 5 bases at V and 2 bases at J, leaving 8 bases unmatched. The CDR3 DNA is TGTGCCAGCAGCCCGCCGGGACAGTCAAACTATGGCTACACCTTC. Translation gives CASSPPGQSNYGYTF.

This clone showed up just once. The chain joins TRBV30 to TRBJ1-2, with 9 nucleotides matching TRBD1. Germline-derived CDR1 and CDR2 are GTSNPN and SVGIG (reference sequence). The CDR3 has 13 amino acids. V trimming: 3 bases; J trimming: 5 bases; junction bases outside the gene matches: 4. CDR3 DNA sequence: TGTGCCTGGAGCGGGGACAGGGTATATGGCTACACCTTC. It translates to CAWSGDRVYGYTF.

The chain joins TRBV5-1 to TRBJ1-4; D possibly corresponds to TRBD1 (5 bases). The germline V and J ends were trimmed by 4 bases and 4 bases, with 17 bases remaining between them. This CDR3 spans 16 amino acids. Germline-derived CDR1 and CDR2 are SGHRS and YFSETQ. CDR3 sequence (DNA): TGCGCCAGCAGCCCACGTCATGGGGGGAATAATGAAAAACTGTTTTTT. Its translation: CASSPRHGGNNEKLFF.

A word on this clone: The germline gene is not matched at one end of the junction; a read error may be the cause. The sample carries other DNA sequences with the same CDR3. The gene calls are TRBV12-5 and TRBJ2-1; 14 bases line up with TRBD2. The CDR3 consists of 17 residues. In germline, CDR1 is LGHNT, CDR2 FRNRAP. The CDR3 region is CASGPGLAGGPLNEQFF. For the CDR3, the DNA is TGCGCTAGTGGTCCAGGACTAGCGGGAGGACCACTCAATGAGCAGTTCTTC.

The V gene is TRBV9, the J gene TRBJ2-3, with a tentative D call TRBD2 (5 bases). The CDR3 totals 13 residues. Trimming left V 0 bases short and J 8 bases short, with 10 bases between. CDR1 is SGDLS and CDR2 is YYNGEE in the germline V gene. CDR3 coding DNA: TGTGCCAGCAGCGTAGAAGATCGGGGTACGCAGTATTTT. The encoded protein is CASSVEDRGTQYF.

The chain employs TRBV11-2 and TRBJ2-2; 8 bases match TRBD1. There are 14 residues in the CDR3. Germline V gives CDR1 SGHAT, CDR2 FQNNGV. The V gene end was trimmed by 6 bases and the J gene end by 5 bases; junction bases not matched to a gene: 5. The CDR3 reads CASSGQGPTGELFF. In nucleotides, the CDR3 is TGTGCCAGCAGTGGACAGGGACCTACCGGGGAGCTGTTTTTT.

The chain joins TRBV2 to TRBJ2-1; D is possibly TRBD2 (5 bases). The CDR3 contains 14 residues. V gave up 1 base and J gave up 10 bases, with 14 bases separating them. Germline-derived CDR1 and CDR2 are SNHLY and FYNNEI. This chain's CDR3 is CASSEVGRSGEQFF. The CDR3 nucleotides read TGTGCCAGCAGTGAAGTTGGAAGGAGCGGAGAGCAGTTCTTC.

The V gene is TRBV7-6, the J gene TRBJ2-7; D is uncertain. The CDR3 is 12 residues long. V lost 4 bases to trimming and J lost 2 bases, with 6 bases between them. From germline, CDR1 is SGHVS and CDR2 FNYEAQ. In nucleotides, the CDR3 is TGTGCCAGCAGCTCTTACACCTACGAGCAGTACTTC. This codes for CASSSYTYEQYF.

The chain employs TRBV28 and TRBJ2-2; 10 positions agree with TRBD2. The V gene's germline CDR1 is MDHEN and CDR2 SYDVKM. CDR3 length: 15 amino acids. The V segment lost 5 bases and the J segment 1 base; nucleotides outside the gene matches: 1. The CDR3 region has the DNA TGTGCCAGCAGTAGACTAGCGGGGAACACCGGGGAGCTGTTTTTT. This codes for CASSRLAGNTGELFF.

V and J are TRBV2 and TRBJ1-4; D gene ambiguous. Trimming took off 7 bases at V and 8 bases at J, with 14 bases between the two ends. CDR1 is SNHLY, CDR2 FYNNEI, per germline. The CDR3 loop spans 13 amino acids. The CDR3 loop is CASIPSEREKLFF. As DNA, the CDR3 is TGTGCCAGCATCCCATCAGAGCGGGAAAAACTGTTTTTT.